The 9 T cell receptor beta chains listed next were all sequenced from one sample in a study of T-cell memory formation after mild COVID-19 (dated by TCRdb to 2020 to 2023). Library preparation was by 5' RACE. For sequencing, an Illumina NovaSeq 6000 was employed. TCRdb reprocessing: public reads trimmed at Q25 with fastp, clones called with MiXCR, in-frame beta chains kept. Rows matching on CDR3 protein sequence are summarized as one entry with the most common DNA and genes. This sample comprises 550,000 to 600,000 distinct CDR3 sequences, approximately 21% of them detected only once. Jointly, the top ten make up about 8.7% of the sample. Source material: PBMCs or a T cell subset sorted from them (not recorded which). Receptors were obtained from an adult woman who had mild COVID-19 (a few samples of this study predate the infection). The sample titles of this study are shuffled in the database, so cell type and time point are left out; the donor was told from shared clones.

The table lists this clonotype with a few counts. The gene calls are TRBV19 and TRBJ1-5; D is ambiguous. Germline assignment: CDR1 LNHDA and CDR2 SQIVND (reference sequence). The CDR3 runs 14 residues. V dropped 7 bases and J dropped 0 bases, with 10 bases sitting between them. The DNA for the CDR3 is TGTGCCAGTAATGCAGGCTATAGCAATCAGCCCCAGCATTTT. This encodes CASNAGYSNQPQHF. The complete variable domain, with remaining parts taken from reference TRBV19 and TRBJ1-5, reads DGGITQSPKYLFRKEGQNVTLSCEQNLNHDAMYWYRQDPGQGLRLIYYSQIVNDFQKGDIAEGYSVSREKKESFPLTVTSAQKNPTAFYLCASNAGYSNQPQHFGDGTRLSIL.

This chain joins TRBV30 and TRBJ2-2; D could derive from TRBD1 or TRBD2 (5 bases each). The V gene lost 1 base and the J gene lost 5 bases, with 17 bases spanning the gap. Germline values: CDR1 GTSNPN, CDR2 SVGIG (reference sequence). There are 16 residues in the CDR3. The CDR3 nucleotides are TGTGCCTGGAGTGCCGAGGGGAGAACCGGGACCGGGGAGCTGTTTTTT. This sequence encodes CAWSAEGRTGTGELFF.

This chain connects TRBV7-2 to TRBJ2-1; D not resolved. With 5 bases removed from V and 3 bases from J, the gap between germline ends came to 23 bases. The length of the CDR3 is 18 residues. Germline CDR1 reads SGHTA; CDR2 reads FQGNSA. CDR3 residues: CASSHSTALSFFYNEQFF. CDR3 DNA: TGTGCCAGCAGCCACTCAACGGCCCTCTCCTTCTTCTACAATGAGCAGTTCTTC.

The table lists this clonotype with a few counts. This sequence joins TRBV27 and TRBJ1-1; 8 positions match TRBD1. The germline V gene encodes CDR1 MNHEY and CDR2 SMNVEV (reference sequence). The CDR3 runs to 13 residues. Germline trimming cut 5 bases from V and 10 bases from J; bases unmatched to any gene: 9. CDR3 residues: CASSPTGQGGAFF. The CDR3, as DNA: TGTGCCAGCAGTCCTACTGGACAGGGTGGAGCTTTCTTT.

This clonotype showed up just a few times. The V gene is TRBV12-3 or TRBV12-4, the J gene TRBJ2-7, with 8 positions matching TRBD2. Unmatched junction bases numbered 4, after V lost 6 bases and J lost 0 bases. This CDR3 has 14 amino acids. The CDR3 bases are TGTGCCAGCAGACCGGGACTAGGCTCCTACGAGCAGTACTTC. This sequence encodes CASRPGLGSYEQYF.

The chain has TRBV15 and TRBJ2-2, with TRBD1 matching 8 bases. CDR3 size: 15 residues. Germline V gene lookup returns CDR1 LNHNV and CDR2 YYDKDF (reference sequence). V was pared by 1 base and J by 5 bases, with 3 bases of the junction left unmatched. CDR3 sequence: CATSRVRQGTGELFF. The CDR3 bases are TGTGCCACCAGCAGAGTCCGACAGGGGACCGGGGAGCTGTTTTTT.

This clonotype came up a few times. V and J are TRBV5-1 and TRBJ2-7; 7 bases are shared with TRBD1. Germline loops: CDR1 SGHRS, CDR2 YFSETQ. The CDR3 contains 16 residues. J gave up 0 bases and V 0 bases, and 6 bases lay outside the gene matches. Here the CDR3 reads CASSLDAGTASYEQYF. The CDR3 region has the DNA TGCGCCAGCAGCTTGGACGCCGGGACAGCCTCCTACGAGCAGTACTTC. Drawing the rest from reference TRBV5-1 and TRBJ2-7, the complete variable domain is KAGVTQTPRYLIKTRGQQVTLSCSPISGHRSVSWYQQTPGQGLQFLFEYFSETQRNKGNFPGRFSGRQFSNSRSEMNVSTLELGDSALYLCASSLDAGTASYEQYFGPGTRLTVT.

This clonotype was seen a few times. The chain couples TRBV7-9 to TRBJ2-3; TRBD2 aligns across 9 bases. The germline V gene has CDR1 SEHNR and CDR2 FQNEAQ (reference sequence). The V and J ends lost 0 bases and 2 bases, in that order; junction bases with no gene match: 3. The CDR3 runs to 16 residues. The CDR3 is CASSLASGGNTDTQYF. The CDR3 coding sequence is TGTGCCAGCAGCTTAGCGAGCGGGGGGAACACAGATACGCAGTATTTT.

The chain combines TRBV27 with TRBJ2-7; D perhaps matches TRBD2 (6 bases). From germline, CDR1 is MNHEY and CDR2 SMNVEV (reference sequence). V lost 8 bases, J lost 3 bases, and 20 bases lay in between. The length of the CDR3 is 15 residues. The CDR3 reads CASRRFIGGNYEQYF. The CDR3 nucleotides read TGTGCCAGCCGAAGGTTTATCGGGGGAAACTACGAGCAGTACTTC.